The 28 T cell receptor beta chains listed next were all sequenced from one sample in a study of T cell repertoires in cytomegalovirus infection. TCRdb fed the reads into MiXCR, producing one record per CDR3 protein. This sample has about 740,000 distinct CDR3 sequences, with less than 40% found just once. Sequenced material: PBMCs. These receptors came from a human donor in good health (CMV status not recorded). Some clones in this sample may be carry-over from other donors' samples.

This clonotype was seen only once. V gene TRBV3-1 combines with J gene TRBJ2-7; no reliable D call. This CDR3 is built from 13 residues. Trimming took 3 bases from V and 3 from J, leaving 9 bases between them. Germline V gives CDR1 LGHDT, CDR2 YNNKEL (reference sequence). The CDR3 nucleotides are TGTGCCAGCAGCCACAGGACCTTCTACGAGCAGTACTTC. Its protein is CASSHRTFYEQYF.

The chain has TRBV29-1 and TRBJ2-1; TRBD2 agrees at 14 bases. The CDR3 has 12 amino acids. Germline V gene data show CDR1 as SQVTM and CDR2 as ANQGSEA. Germline trimming cut 4 bases from V and 10 bases from J; bases unmatched to any gene: 0. CDR3 in DNA: TGCAGCGTTGGGACTAGCGGGAGGGAGCAGTTCTTC. It translates to CSVGTSGREQFF.

This clonotype was observed a handful of times. V and J are TRBV12-3 or TRBV12-4 and TRBJ2-2; no definite D call. The CDR3 is 14 amino acids. Trimming took off 4 bases at V and 5 bases at J, with 11 bases between the two ends. The CDR3 reads CASSSMGWTGELFF. CDR3 nucleotide sequence: TGTGCCAGCAGTTCGATGGGTTGGACCGGGGAGCTGTTTTTT.

This clonotype was seen only a few times. The genes are TRBV19 and TRBJ1-1; the D gene is possibly TRBD1 (5 bases). Germline V gives CDR1 LNHDA, CDR2 SQIVND (reference sequence). V gave up 9 bases and J gave up 6 bases, with 23 bases separating them. CDR3 length equals 15 residues. For the CDR3, the DNA is TGTGCCAGCGACATGAGGGGCTTCTCGGGAGCTGAAGCTTTCTTT. Residues: CASDMRGFSGAEAFF.

This clonotype was counted only a few times. The chain joins TRBV12-3 or TRBV12-4 to TRBJ2-1; D uncertain. The CDR3 is 13 amino acids. The ends were cut back, 2 bases at V and 9 bases at J, with 11 bases in the middle. This chain's CDR3 is CASSLIRGTEQFF. CDR3 DNA sequence: TGTGCCAGCAGTTTAATCCGCGGTACTGAGCAGTTCTTC.

This clonotype showed up just a few times. Possible read error: a much larger clone is one base away. The chain links TRBV7-2 to TRBJ2-5, with D perhaps assigned TRBD1 or TRBD2 (5 bases each). Germline V gene data show CDR1 as SGHTA and CDR2 as FQGNSA. Trimming cost V 8 bases and J 5 bases, with 24 bases left between them. The CDR3 has 16 amino acids. For the CDR3, the DNA is TGTGCCAGCGACTCGCCGTTACAGGTGGCGGGTGAGACCCAGTACTTC. Its translation is CASDSPLQVAGETQYF.

This clonotype turned up a few times. This chain uses TRBV7-8 with TRBJ1-3; TRBD1 matches at 9 bases. Trimming removed 0 bases from V and 4 bases from J; junction bases left unmatched: 1. Germline loops: CDR1 SGHVS, CDR2 FQNEAQ. The CDR3 is made up of 15 amino acids. The CDR3 here is CASSLATGGGNTIYF. The DNA of the CDR3 is TGTGCCAGCAGCTTAGCGACAGGGGGGGGAAACACCATATATTTT.

The rearrangement joins TRBV28 to TRBJ1-2, with a weak D call TRBD1 (5 bases). The CDR3 runs 14 residues. The ends were cut back, 6 bases at V and 9 bases at J, with 20 bases in the middle. Germline V gene sequence: CDR1 MDHEN, CDR2 SYDVKM. The CDR3 region is CASRRQPSSVCYTF. Written as DNA, the CDR3 is TGTGCCAGCAGACGACAGCCCTCCTCGGTTTGCTACACCTTC.

This clonotype came up a few times. The chain carries TRBV28 and TRBJ2-3; 9 bases match TRBD1. The V gene end was trimmed by 6 bases and the J gene end by 2 bases; junction bases not matched to a gene: 9. Per germline, CDR1 MDHEN and CDR2 SYDVKM. CDR3 length: 16 residues. This CDR3 reads CASRGLRTGDTDTQYF. The CDR3 DNA reads TGTGCCAGCAGGGGCCTTAGGACAGGGGACACAGATACGCAGTATTTT. The full variable domain, completed using reference TRBV28 and TRBJ2-3, is DVKVTQSSRYLVKRTGEKVFLECVQDMDHENMFWYRQDPGLGLRLIYFSYDVKMKEKGDIPEGYSVSREKKERFSLILESASTNQTSMYLCASRGLRTGDTDTQYFGPGTRLTVL.

This clonotype has only a few counts. The V gene is TRBV4-1, the J gene TRBJ1-5; 7 nucleotides line up with TRBD1. J lost 6 bases, V lost 4 bases, and 12 bases had no gene match. Germline loops: CDR1 MGHRA, CDR2 YSYEKL. There are 16 residues in the CDR3. The CDR3 DNA reads as TGCGCCAGCAGCCTAAATTTGGGGACAGTTTTTCAGCCCCAGCATTTT. Residues: CASSLNLGTVFQPQHF.

There are a few counts of this clonotype. The rearrangement uses TRBV11-2 and TRBJ2-3, with D possibly TRBD1 on 6 matching bases. CDR3 length: 17 amino acids. Germline V gives CDR1 SGHAT, CDR2 FQNNGV. V was clipped by 0 bases and J by 5 bases, with 18 bases between them. CDR3 amino acids: CASSLDQQGAGLDTQYF. CDR3 bases: TGTGCCAGCAGCTTAGACCAACAGGGCGCTGGGCTAGATACGCAGTATTTT.

In its sample, this clonotype was seen a few times. V gene TRBV12-3 or TRBV12-4 combines with J gene TRBJ1-6; D gene uncertain. This CDR3 contains 13 residues. V lost 1 base and J 8 bases, leaving 6 bases between the germline ends. In DNA, the CDR3 is TGTGCCAGCAGTTTAGAGGAGGATTCACCCCTCCACTTT. Translated, it gives CASSLEEDSPLHF.

This clonotype was found once. CDR3 coding DNA: TGTGCCAGCAGTATCGTAGCGGGGGCTGGAGAGCAGTACTTC. Its protein product is CASSIVAGAGEQYF. The rearrangement joins TRBV27 to TRBJ2-7, with TRBD2 matching 9 bases. The CDR3 is 14 amino acids. V was clipped by 5 bases and J by 7 bases; unmatched bases: 9. Germline CDR1 MNHEY, CDR2 SMNVEV (reference sequence).

The CDR3 sequence: CASSQEEGTGVSPLHF. CDR3 nucleotides: TGCGCCAGCAGCCAAGAAGAAGGGACAGGTGTTTCACCCCTCCACTTT. J is TRBJ1-6 and V is TRBV4-1; 8 bases are shared with TRBD1. From germline, CDR1 is MGHRA and CDR2 YSYEKL. This CDR3 has 16 amino acids. The V and J ends lost 0 bases and 9 bases, in that order; junction bases with no gene match: 7.

To note about this clonotype: The junction shows a germline mismatch at one end, possibly a read error. The CDR3 loop reads CASIEARRGLSSPLHF. DNA for the CDR3: TGTGCCAGCATTGAAGCGCGTCGGGGATTGAGTTCACCCCTCCACTTT. The J gene is TRBJ1-6, the V gene TRBV6-1; D not certain. This CDR3 contains 16 residues. Germline CDR1 MNHNS, CDR2 SASEGT.

This clonotype was counted a few times. V and J are TRBV24-1 and TRBJ2-1; D is possibly TRBD1 (5 bases). V was shortened by 3 bases and J by 4 bases, with 9 bases between the two germline ends. CDR3 size: 14 residues. CDR1 and CDR2 (germline): KGHDR, SFDVKD. The CDR3 bases are TGTGCCACCAGTGATCGACAGAGGTACAATGAGCAGTTCTTC. Translated: CATSDRQRYNEQFF.

The CDR3 region is CASSYLGGGKNIQYF. In DNA, the CDR3 is TGTGCCAGCAGTTACCTAGGAGGGGGGAAAAACATTCAGTACTTC. The J gene is TRBJ2-4, the V gene TRBV6-8, with D perhaps being TRBD1 or TRBD2 (6 bases each). The CDR3 contains 15 residues. Trimming took off 2 bases at V and 4 bases at J, with 12 bases between the two ends. CDR1 is MNHGY, CDR2 SAAAGT, per germline.

The chain is built from TRBV28 and TRBJ2-4; perhaps TRBD2 as D (7 bases). CDR1 is MDHEN, CDR2 SYDVKM, per germline. This CDR3 spans 16 amino acids. Trimming shortened V by 8 bases and J by 3 bases, and 20 bases separated the two germline ends. The CDR3 region has the DNA TGTGCCAGCCACCCCGGGGGGCGTATGGACAAAAACATTCAGTACTTC. It is translated as CASHPGGRMDKNIQYF.

In its sample, this clonotype was seen many times. Written as DNA, the CDR3 is TGTGCCATCAGACCAACAGGGGATAATGAAAAACTGTTTTTT. Translated, it gives CAIRPTGDNEKLFF. V usage is TRBV10-3 and J usage is TRBJ1-4, with 7 bases fitting TRBD1. Looked up from germline, CDR1 is ENHRY and CDR2 is SYGVKD. The length of the CDR3 is 14 residues. With 6 bases clipped from V and 4 bases from J, the junction kept 5 bases outside the gene matches.

Only a few counts were recorded for this clonotype. The CDR3 DNA sequence: TGTGCCAGCAGTGAAGTTGGATATGGCTACACCTTC. Translated, it gives CASSEVGYGYTF. V usage is TRBV6-1 and J usage is TRBJ1-2, with D uncertain. The germline V gene encodes CDR1 MNHNS and CDR2 SASEGT. The CDR3 consists of 12 residues. Deletions cut 1 base from V and 5 bases from J, with 5 bases between.

The rearrangement joins TRBV10-3 to TRBJ2-1; 9 nucleotides agree with TRBD2. After removal of 9 bases from V and 4 bases from J, the junction contained 4 bases not matched to a gene. In germline, CDR1 is ENHRY, CDR2 SYGVKD. The CDR3 is made up of 13 amino acids. This CDR3 reads CAMSSGAYNEQFF. DNA for the CDR3: TGTGCCATGTCTAGCGGGGCTTACAATGAGCAGTTCTTC.

On this clonotype itself: A much larger clone is a single base away; this may be a read error. This chain joins TRBV7-2 and TRBJ2-3, with no clear D. This CDR3 is built from 14 residues. Germline CDR1 and CDR2: SGHTA and FQGNSA. The ends were cut back, 2 bases at V and 3 bases at J, with 9 bases in the middle. CDR3 nucleotide sequence: TGTGCCAGCAGCTTATCATGGCGGACAGATACGCAGTATTTT. It specifies CASSLSWRTDTQYF.

This clonotype was observed at least ten times. The rearrangement joins TRBV7-2 to TRBJ2-3; TRBD1 agrees at 10 bases. V dropped 6 bases and J dropped 2; count of bases not matched to a gene: 5. Germline values: CDR1 SGHTA, CDR2 FQGNSA. This CDR3 is built from 15 residues. CDR3 residues: CASRGGQGLTDTQYF. CDR3 DNA: TGTGCCAGCAGGGGGGGACAGGGGCTCACAGATACGCAGTATTTT.

The CDR3 region has the DNA TGTGCCAGCAACCTCCGGGTCCAAGGCACTGAAGCTTTCTTT. It encodes CASNLRVQGTEAFF. The chain recombines TRBV28 with TRBJ1-1; no clear D. This CDR3 spans 14 amino acids. The V end was cut by 7 bases, the J end by 4 bases, with 16 bases between. CDR1 is MDHEN and CDR2 is SYDVKM in the germline V gene.

The CDR3 nucleotides are TGTGCCAGCACAAACCCGGGGGCACACACTGAAGCTTTCTTT. This translates into CASTNPGAHTEAFF. The chain uses TRBV28 and TRBJ1-1, with TRBD1 as a possible D gene (6 bases). CDR1 and CDR2 from the germline V gene are MDHEN and SYDVKM. The CDR3 loop spans 14 amino acids. V lost 7 bases, J lost 3 bases, and 15 bases lay in between.

The chain uses TRBV20-1 and TRBJ2-2; D is tentatively TRBD1 or TRBD2 (6 bases each). With 5 bases removed from V and 0 bases from J, the gap between germline ends came to 22 bases. This CDR3 contains 18 residues. CDR1 is DFQATT, CDR2 SNEGSKA, per germline (reference sequence). The chain's CDR3 is CSAGGRATTSANTGELFF. Here the CDR3 DNA reads TGCAGTGCTGGGGGGCGAGCGACTACTTCTGCGAACACCGGGGAGCTGTTTTTT.

This clonotype was found many times. This chain uses TRBV7-2 with TRBJ2-5; D is ambiguous. Per germline, CDR1 SGHTA and CDR2 FQGNSA. The CDR3 runs to 13 residues. V lost 3 bases and J lost 2, with 7 bases in between. Here the CDR3 reads CASSLWRQETQYF. Written as DNA, the CDR3 is TGTGCCAGCAGCTTGTGGCGACAAGAGACCCAGTACTTC.

For this clonotype: The junction does not match germline at one end; this may be a read error. The V and J genes are TRBV4-2 and TRBJ2-3; 7 bases fit TRBD1. This CDR3 contains 14 residues. Germline CDR1 is LGHNA and CDR2 is YNFKEQ. CDR3 nucleotides: TGTGCCAGCAGCCAAGGGGTGGGGACAGATACGCAGAATTTT. Residues: CASSQGVGTDTQNF.